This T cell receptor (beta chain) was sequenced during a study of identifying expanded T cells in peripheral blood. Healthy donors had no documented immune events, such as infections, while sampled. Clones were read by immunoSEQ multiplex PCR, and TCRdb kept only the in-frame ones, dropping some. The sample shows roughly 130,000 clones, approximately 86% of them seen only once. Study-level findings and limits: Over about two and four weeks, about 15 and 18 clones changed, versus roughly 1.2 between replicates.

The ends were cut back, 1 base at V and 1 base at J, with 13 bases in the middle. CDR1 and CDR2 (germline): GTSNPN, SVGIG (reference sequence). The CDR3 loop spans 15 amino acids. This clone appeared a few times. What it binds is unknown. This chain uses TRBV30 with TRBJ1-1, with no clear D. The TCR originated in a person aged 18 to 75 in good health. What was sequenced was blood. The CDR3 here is CAWSGGNVRNTEAFF. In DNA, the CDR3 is TGTGCCTGGAGTGGGGGAAACGTCAGGAACACTGAAGCTTTCTTT. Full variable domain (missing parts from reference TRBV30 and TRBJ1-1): SQTIHQWPATLVQPVGSPLSLECTVEGTSNPNLYWYRQAAGRGLQLLFYSVGIGQISSEVPQNLSASRPQDRQFILSSKKLLLSDSGFYLCAWSGGNVRNTEAFFGQGTRLTVV.